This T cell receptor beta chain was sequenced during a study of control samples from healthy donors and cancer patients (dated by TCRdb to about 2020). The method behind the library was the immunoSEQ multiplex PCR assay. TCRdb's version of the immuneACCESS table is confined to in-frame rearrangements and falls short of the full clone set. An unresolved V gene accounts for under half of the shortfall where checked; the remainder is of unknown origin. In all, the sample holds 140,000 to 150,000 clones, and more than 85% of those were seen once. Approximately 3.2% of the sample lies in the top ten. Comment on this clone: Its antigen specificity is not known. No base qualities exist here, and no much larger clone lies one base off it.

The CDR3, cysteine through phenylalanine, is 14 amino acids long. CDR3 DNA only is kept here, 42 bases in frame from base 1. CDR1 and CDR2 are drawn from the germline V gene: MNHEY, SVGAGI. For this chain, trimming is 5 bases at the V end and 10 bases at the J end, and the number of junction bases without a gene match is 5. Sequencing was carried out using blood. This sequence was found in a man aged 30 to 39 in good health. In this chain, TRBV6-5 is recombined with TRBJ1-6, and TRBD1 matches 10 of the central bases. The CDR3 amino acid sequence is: CASSPDRGHSPLHF. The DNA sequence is TGTGCCAGCAGTCCAGACAGGGGGCACTCACCCCTCCACTTT.